One T cell receptor (beta chain) is described in this entry. As yet, its antigen is unknown. The source of the sample is a study of T cell responses to AZD1222 COVID-19 vaccine. Findings and caveats of the study: Recipients of two AZD1222 doses showed rising Spike-specific TCR breadth and depth.

Some clones are missing from TCRdb's copy, which holds only in-frame ones; the method was immunoSEQ multiplex PCR. Of approximately 150,000 clones in the sample, about 89% are singletons; the top ten hold under 3.5%. The CDR3 extends over 15 amino acids. Per the germline V gene, CDR1 is MNHEY and CDR2 is SMNVEV (reference sequence). V trimming: 1 base; J trimming: 7 bases; junction bases outside the gene matches: 6. This clonotype was obtained from an adult in good health. The sequencing used peripheral blood, collected on day 0 of AZD1222 vaccination. The chain has TRBV27 and TRBJ2-1; 8 bases match TRBD2. CDR3 sequence (DNA): TGTGCCAGCAGTTTATTCAGTAGCGGGATTAATGAGCAGTTCTTC. This codes for CASSLFSSGINEQFF.